This T cell receptor beta chain was identified during a study of OX40 agonist ivuxolimab in advanced cancers. Points from the study as a whole: No antigen was identified for the clonally expanded peripheral T cells.

Regarding this clone: What it binds is unknown.

Profiled with immunoSEQ multiplex PCR; TCRdb holds only in-frame clones, not every one. The sample yields roughly 30,000 clones, approximately 91% seen once. Sequenced here: CD4+ or CD8+ T cells sorted from blood, sampled in a trial of the OX40 agonist ivuxolimab. This TCR was recovered from an adult with an advanced solid tumor such as melanoma, head and neck, liver or kidney cancer.

The CDR3: CASSQDNEEVYGYTF. Written as DNA, the CDR3 is TGTGCCAGCAGCCAAGATAATGAGGAGGTCTATGGCTACACCTTC. J is TRBJ1-2 and V is TRBV14, with D unclear. V lost 0 bases, J lost 4 bases, and 12 bases lay in between. Germline V gene data show CDR1 as SGHDN and CDR2 as FVKESK. The CDR3 has 15 amino acids.